The T cell receptor beta chain under discussion was sequenced for a study of blood T cell repertoires in COVID-19 (dated by TCRdb to 2020 to 2021). Study-level background: Collaborator samples came from the United States, Italy and Spain and covered acute and convalescent phases of COVID-19. Where HLA class I and class II types were available, the types were taken from metadata supplied by the sample provider, not from assay-based typing. Samples were obtained from the ongoing ImmuneRACE study (first 160 participants) and from some 1,200 subjects provided by 6 global collaborators. A de-identified subject ID, COVID-19 status, age in years and sex were almost always included in the sample metadata. The dataset comprised deeply sampled blood TCRbeta repertoires from subjects exposed to, actively infected with, or recovered from COVID-19. The prospective study material was composed of cDNA or gDNA derived from T cells, B-cell-depleted T cells, or PBMCs. The repertoires were released in a freely available public database meant as a resource for research on the immune response to SARS-CoV-2.

Results and caveats for the whole study, not just this receptor: How much clinical and demographic metadata was included differed by source and by participant, and the metadata was provided uncurated.

The CDR3, cysteine through phenylalanine, is 14 amino acids long. Only CDR3 DNA is held: 42 bases, read in frame from base 1. Via the germline V gene, CDR1 is MDHEN and CDR2 SYDVKM. V is clipped by 3 bases and J by 3 bases, and the sequence between their germline boundaries is 9 bases long. Another Seattle source contributed samples from volunteer blood donors who had recovered from COVID-19. Whole blood was collected in K2EDTA tubes by collaborating institutions according to the institutions' own protocols. For TCRbeta analysis, collaborators shipped samples in one of three forms: frozen whole blood, isolated PBMCs, or DNA extracted from either of those sample types. This clone was seen just once. Its binding antigen is unknown. Nothing much larger sits one base from this clone, and base qualities are not available. TCRbeta CDR3 regions were amplified from genomic DNA by means of the immunoSEQ Assay, a bias-controlled multiplex PCR. The study's processing was this. The number of nucleated cells in each sample was estimated from the amplification of reference gene primers within the assay. Sequence reads were collapsed and filtered to measure the absolute abundance of every unique TCRbeta CDR3 rearrangement. For each sample, productive Simpson clonality was calculated by taking the square root of Simpson's diversity index across productive rearrangements. TCRdb obtained this table from immuneACCESS and retained in-frame rearrangements with V and J assigned. These tables miss some clones; where compared with another copy, unresolved V genes account for less than half of the shortfall, and the remainder is unexplained. V, J and clone size were drawn from that table, and D and trimming were deduced from the DNA. This sample gives roughly 250,000 clones in total; around nine tenths of them show up just once. The leading ten clones occupy 2.1% of the sample.

The source is a woman aged 40 to 49 who had recovered from COVID-19. Rearrangement joined TRBV28 to TRBJ1-5; too little of a D gene remains to name it. The specimen was peripheral blood. CDR3 loop: CASSFPGNNQPQHF. The base sequence is TGTGCCAGCAGTTTTCCCGGGAACAATCAGCCCCAGCATTTT.